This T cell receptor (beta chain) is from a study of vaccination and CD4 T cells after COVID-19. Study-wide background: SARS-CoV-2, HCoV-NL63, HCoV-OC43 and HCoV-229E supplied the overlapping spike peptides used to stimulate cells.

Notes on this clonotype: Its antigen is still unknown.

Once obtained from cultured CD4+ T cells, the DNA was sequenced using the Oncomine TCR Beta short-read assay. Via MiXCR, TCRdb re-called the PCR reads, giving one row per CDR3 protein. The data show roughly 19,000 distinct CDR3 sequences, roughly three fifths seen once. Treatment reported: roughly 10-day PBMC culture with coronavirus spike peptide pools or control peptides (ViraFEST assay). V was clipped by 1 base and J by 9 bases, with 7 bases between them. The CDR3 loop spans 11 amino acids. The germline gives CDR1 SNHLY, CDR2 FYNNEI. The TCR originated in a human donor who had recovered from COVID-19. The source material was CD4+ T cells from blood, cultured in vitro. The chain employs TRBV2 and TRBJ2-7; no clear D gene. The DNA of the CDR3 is TGTGCCAGCAGTGAAGGCCTGGGGCAGTACTTC. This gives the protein CASSEGLGQYF.